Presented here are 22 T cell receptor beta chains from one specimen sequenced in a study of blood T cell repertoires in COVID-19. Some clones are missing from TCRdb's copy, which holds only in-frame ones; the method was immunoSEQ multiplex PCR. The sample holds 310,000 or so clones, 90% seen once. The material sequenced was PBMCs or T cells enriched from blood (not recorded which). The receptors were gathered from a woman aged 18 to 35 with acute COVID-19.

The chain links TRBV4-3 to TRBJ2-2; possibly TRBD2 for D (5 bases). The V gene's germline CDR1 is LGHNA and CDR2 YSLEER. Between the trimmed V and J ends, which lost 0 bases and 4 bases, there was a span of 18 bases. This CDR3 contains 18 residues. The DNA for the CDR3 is TGCGCCAGCAGCCAAGATCCCCAACCGGGATATGGCACCGGGGAGCTGTTTTTT. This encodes CASSQDPQPGYGTGELFF.

The CDR3, as DNA: TGCAGCGCTAGGATGGGGGGCGGGGAGCTGTTTTTT. This sequence encodes CSARMGGGELFF. The chain has TRBV29-1 and TRBJ2-2; the D gene is possibly TRBD2 (6 bases). V lost 7 bases and J lost 7, with 13 bases in between. The CDR3 contains 12 residues. Germline lookup yields CDR1 SQVTM and CDR2 ANQGSEA.

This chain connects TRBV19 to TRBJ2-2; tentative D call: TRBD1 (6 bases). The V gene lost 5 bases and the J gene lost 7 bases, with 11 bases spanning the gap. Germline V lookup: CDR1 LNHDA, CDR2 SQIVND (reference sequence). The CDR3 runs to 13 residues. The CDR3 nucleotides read TGTGCCAGTAGTGTACAGGGTATCGGGGAGCTGTTTTTT. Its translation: CASSVQGIGELFF.

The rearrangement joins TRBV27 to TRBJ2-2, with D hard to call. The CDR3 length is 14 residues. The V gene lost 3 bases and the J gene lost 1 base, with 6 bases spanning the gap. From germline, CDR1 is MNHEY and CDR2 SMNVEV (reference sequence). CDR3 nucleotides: TGTGCCAGCAGTTTTGGAGTGAACACCGGGGAGCTGTTTTTT. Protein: CASSFGVNTGELFF.

In nucleotides, the CDR3 is TGCAGCGTTGCGGCACCGGGGGGCTCCTACAATGAGCAGTTCTTC. As protein: CSVAAPGGSYNEQFF. The chain links TRBV29-1 to TRBJ2-1; 7 bases map to TRBD2. The CDR3 has 15 amino acids. The germline gives CDR1 SQVTM, CDR2 ANQGSEA. Trimming removed 4 bases from V and 0 bases from J; junction bases left unmatched: 6.

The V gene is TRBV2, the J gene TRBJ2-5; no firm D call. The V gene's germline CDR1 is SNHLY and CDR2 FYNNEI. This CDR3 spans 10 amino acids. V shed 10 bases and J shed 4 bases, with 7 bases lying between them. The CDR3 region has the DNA TGTGCCACCACTCGAGAGACCCAGTACTTC. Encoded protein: CATTRETQYF.

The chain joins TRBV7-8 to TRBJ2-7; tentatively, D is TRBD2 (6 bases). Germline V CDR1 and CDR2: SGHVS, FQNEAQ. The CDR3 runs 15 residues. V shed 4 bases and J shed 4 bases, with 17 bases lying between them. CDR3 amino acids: CASSWKLSGPYEQYF. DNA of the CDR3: TGTGCCAGCAGCTGGAAGCTTAGCGGACCATACGAGCAGTACTTC.

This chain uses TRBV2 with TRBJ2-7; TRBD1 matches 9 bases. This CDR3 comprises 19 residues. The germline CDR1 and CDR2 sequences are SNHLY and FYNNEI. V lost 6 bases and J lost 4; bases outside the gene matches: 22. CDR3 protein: CASRGSVWGNRGQYYEQYF. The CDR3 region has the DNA TGTGCCAGCAGGGGGAGTGTATGGGGAAACAGGGGGCAATATTACGAGCAGTACTTC.

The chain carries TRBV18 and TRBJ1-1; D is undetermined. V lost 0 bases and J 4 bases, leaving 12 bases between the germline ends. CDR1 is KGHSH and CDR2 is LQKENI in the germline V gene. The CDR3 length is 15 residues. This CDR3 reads CASSPPRAGSTEAFF. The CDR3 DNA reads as TGTGCCAGCTCACCACCGAGGGCAGGTTCCACTGAAGCTTTCTTT.

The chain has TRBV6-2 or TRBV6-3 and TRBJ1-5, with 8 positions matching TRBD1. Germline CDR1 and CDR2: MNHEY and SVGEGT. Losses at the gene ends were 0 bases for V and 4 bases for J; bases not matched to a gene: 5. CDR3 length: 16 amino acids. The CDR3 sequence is CASSYSSRGRNQPQHF. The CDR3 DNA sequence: TGTGCCAGCAGTTACTCGTCCAGGGGGCGGAATCAGCCCCAGCATTTT.

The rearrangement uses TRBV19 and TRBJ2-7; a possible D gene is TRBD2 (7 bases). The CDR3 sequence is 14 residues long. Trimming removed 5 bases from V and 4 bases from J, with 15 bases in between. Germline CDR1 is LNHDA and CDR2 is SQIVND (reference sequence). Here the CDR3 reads CASSPRGGPYEQYF. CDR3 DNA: TGTGCCAGTAGTCCCAGGGGAGGGCCTTACGAGCAGTACTTC.

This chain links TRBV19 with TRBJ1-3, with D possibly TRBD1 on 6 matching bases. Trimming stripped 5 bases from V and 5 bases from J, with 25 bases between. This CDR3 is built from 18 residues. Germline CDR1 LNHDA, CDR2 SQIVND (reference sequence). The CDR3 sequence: CASSYRAGIQERRNTIYF. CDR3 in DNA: TGTGCCAGTAGTTACAGGGCGGGCATCCAGGAGAGGAGAAACACCATATATTTT.

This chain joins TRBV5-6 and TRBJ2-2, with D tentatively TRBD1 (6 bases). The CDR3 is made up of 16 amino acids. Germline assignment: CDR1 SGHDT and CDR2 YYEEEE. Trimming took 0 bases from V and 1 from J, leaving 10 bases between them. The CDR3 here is CASSLADRLNTGELFF. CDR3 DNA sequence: TGTGCCAGCAGCTTGGCCGACAGGCTGAACACCGGGGAGCTGTTTTTT.

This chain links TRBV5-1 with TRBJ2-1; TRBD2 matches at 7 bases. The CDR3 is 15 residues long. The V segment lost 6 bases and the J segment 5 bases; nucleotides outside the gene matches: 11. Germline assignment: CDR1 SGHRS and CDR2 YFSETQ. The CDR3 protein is CASKPGEGLDNEQFF. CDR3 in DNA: TGCGCCAGCAAACCCGGGGAGGGCCTAGACAATGAGCAGTTCTTC.

The CDR3 region is CASSQGYYGYTF. Written as DNA, the CDR3 is TGTGCCAGCAGTCAGGGTTACTATGGCTACACCTTC. The chain is built from TRBV2 and TRBJ1-2, with D possibly TRBD1 on 5 matching bases. The CDR3 totals 12 residues. Germline V gene lookup returns CDR1 SNHLY and CDR2 FYNNEI. Trimming took 5 bases from V and 3 from J, leaving 7 bases between them.

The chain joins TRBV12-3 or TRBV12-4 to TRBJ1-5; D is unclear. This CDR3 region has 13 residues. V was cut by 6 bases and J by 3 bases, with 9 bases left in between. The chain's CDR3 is CASRSGNNQPQHF. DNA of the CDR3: TGTGCCAGCAGGTCAGGAAACAATCAGCCCCAGCATTTT.

The CDR3 region has the DNA TGTGCCAGCAGCCTGGGACTAGCGGTAACCGTAAATGAGCAGTTCTTC. Its translation is CASSLGLAVTVNEQFF. This rearrangement joins TRBV9 to TRBJ2-1; TRBD2 aligns across 11 bases. CDR1 SGDLS and CDR2 YYNGEE come from the germline V gene. V shed 4 bases and J 7 bases; nucleotides not matched to a gene: 10. The CDR3 has 16 residues.

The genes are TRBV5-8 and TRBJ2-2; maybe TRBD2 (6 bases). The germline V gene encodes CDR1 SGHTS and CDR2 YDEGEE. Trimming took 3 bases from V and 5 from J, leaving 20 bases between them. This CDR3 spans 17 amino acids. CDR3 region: CASSSSPPGEETGELFF. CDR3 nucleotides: TGTGCCAGCAGCTCCTCCCCCCCGGGAGAGGAGACCGGGGAGCTGTTTTTT.

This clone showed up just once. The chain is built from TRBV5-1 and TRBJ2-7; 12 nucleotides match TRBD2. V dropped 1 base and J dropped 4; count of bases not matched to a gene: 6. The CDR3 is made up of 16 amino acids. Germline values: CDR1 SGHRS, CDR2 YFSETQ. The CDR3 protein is CASSLYLAGGGYEQYF. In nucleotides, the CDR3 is TGCGCCAGCAGCTTGTATCTAGCGGGAGGGGGGTACGAGCAGTACTTC.

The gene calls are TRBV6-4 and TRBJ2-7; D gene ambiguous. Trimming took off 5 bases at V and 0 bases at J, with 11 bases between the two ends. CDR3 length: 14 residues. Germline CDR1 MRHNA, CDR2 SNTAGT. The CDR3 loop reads CASSYSLSSYEQYF. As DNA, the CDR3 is TGTGCCAGCAGTTACAGCCTCTCCTCCTACGAGCAGTACTTC.

The CDR3 loop reads CASSRLAGGPSTGELFF. The CDR3 DNA reads TGTGCCAGCAGCCGGCTAGCGGGAGGGCCAAGCACCGGGGAGCTGTTTTTT. The chain employs TRBV7-6 and TRBJ2-2; 12 nucleotides line up with TRBD2. The junction had 8 bases not matched to a gene; V was cut back by 5 bases and J by 4 bases. Germline V lookup: CDR1 SGHVS, CDR2 FNYEAQ. This CDR3 is 17 amino acids long.

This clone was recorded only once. For the CDR3, the DNA is TGTGCCAGCAGCTTAAGGCGTACGGGTGGAGGGCAGAGAGGTACTGAAGCTTTCTTT. Translated, it gives CASSLRRTGGGQRGTEAFF. The chain carries TRBV7-8 and TRBJ1-1; D is unclear. Germline CDR1 reads SGHVS; CDR2 reads FQNEAQ. The CDR3 is 19 residues long. V was trimmed by 2 bases and J by 5 bases, leaving 27 bases between them.